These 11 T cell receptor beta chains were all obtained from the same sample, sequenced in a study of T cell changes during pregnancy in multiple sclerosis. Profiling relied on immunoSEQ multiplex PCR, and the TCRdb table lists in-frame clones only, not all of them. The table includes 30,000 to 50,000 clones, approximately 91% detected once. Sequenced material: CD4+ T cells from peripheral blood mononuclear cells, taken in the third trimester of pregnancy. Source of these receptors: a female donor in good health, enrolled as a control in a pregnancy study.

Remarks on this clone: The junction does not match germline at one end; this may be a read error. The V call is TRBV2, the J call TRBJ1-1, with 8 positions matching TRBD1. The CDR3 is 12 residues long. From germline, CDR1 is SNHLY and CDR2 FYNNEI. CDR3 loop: CAGRGQGKVAFF. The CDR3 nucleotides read TGTGCCGGCAGAGGACAGGGTAAGGTCGCTTTCTTT.

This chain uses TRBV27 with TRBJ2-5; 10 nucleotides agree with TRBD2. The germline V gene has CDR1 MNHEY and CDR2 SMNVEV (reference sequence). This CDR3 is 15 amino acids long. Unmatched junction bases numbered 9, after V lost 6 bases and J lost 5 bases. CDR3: CASRAAGGGGETQYF. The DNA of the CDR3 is TGTGCCAGCAGAGCAGCGGGAGGGGGCGGGGAGACCCAGTACTTC.

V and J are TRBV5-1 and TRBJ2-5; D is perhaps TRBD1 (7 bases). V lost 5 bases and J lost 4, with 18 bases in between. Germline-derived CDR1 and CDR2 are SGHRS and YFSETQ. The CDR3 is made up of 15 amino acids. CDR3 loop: CASSPRQGGRETQYF. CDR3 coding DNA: TGCGCCAGCAGTCCTCGACAGGGAGGCCGAGAGACCCAGTACTTC.

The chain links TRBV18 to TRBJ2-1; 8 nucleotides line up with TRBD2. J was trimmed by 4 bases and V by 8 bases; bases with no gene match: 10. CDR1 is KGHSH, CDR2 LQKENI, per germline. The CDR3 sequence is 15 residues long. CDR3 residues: CASESSGRGYNEQFF. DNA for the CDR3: TGTGCCAGCGAATCCAGCGGGAGAGGGTACAATGAGCAGTTCTTC.

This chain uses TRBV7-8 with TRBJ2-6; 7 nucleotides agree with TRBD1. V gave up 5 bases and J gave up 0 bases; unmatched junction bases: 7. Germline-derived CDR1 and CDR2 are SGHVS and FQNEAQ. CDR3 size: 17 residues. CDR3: CASSGTAIFSGANVLTF. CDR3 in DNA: TGTGCCAGCAGCGGGACAGCTATCTTCTCTGGGGCCAACGTCCTGACTTTC.

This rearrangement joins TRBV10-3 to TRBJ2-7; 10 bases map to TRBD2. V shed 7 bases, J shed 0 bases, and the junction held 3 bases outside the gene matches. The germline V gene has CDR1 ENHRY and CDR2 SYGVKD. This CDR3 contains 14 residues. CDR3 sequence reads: CAITPSGSSYEQYF. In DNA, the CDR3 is TGTGCCATCACTCCTAGCGGGAGCTCCTACGAGCAGTACTTC.

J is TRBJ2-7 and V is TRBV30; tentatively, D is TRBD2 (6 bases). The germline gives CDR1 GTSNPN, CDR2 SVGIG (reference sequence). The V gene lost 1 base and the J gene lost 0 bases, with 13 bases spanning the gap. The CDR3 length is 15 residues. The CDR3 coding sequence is TGTGCCTGGAGTGCTGGCGGGGTTAGCTCCTACGAGCAGTACTTC. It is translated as CAWSAGGVSSYEQYF.

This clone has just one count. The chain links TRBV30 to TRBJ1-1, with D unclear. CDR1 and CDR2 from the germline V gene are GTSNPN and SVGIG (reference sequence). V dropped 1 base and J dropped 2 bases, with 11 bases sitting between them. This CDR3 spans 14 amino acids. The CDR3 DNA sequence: TGTGCCTGGAGTGGGGCCAGCACCAACACTGAAGCTTTCTTT. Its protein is CAWSGASTNTEAFF.

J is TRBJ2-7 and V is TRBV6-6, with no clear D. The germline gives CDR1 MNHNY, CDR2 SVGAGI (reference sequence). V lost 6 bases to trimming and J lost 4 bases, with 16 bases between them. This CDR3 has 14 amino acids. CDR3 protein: CASRYDGFGYEQYF. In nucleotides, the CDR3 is TGTGCCAGCAGGTATGACGGGTTCGGATACGAGCAGTACTTC.

The CDR3 DNA is TGTGCCAGCAGCGTTTCAGGGGAATATAGCCAGCCCCAGCATTTT. It encodes CASSVSGEYSQPQHF. This chain uses TRBV9 with TRBJ1-5, with a tentative D call TRBD1 (6 bases). V shed 2 bases and J shed 7 bases, with 16 bases lying between them. Germline CDR1 reads SGDLS; CDR2 reads YYNGEE. The CDR3 has 15 residues.

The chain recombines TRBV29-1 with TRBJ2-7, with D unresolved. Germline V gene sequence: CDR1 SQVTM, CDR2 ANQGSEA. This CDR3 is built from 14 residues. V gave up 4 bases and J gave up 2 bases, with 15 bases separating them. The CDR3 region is CSVATLTFTYEQYF. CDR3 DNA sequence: TGCAGCGTTGCTACACTGACTTTTACCTACGAGCAGTACTTC.